The 5 T cell receptor beta chains below all came from one sample that was sequenced in a study of cytomegalovirus exposure and HLA in healthy donors. Researchers ran the PCR with 60 Vbeta and 13 Jbeta primers. Some clones are missing from TCRdb's copy, which holds only in-frame ones; the method was immunoSEQ multiplex PCR. Of more than 85,000 clones listed, around 77% were seen once; the top ten hold roughly 9.6%. Material for sequencing was PBMCs. Receptors originate from a male donor in good health and CMV-seropositive.

The gene calls are TRBV10-2 and TRBJ2-5, with a possible D match to TRBD2 (5 bases). The CDR3 totals 13 residues. V was trimmed by 2 bases and J by 7 bases, leaving 11 bases between them. Germline CDR1 WSHSY, CDR2 SAAADI. Written as DNA, the CDR3 is TGCGCCAGCAGTGAGCAGGAGCGGAGGACCCAGTACTTC. The encoded protein is CASSEQERRTQYF.

This chain links TRBV5-6 with TRBJ1-2; no reliable D call. Germline-derived CDR1 and CDR2 are SGHDT and YYEEEE. CDR3 size: 14 residues. The V gene lost 3 bases and the J gene lost 4 bases, with 13 bases spanning the gap. The CDR3 DNA is TGTGCCAGCAGCTCGGGATACGCCGGCTATGGCTACACCTTC. It translates to CASSSGYAGYGYTF.

Turning to this clone: At one end, the junction sequence differs from germline, possibly due to a read error. The J gene is TRBJ1-2, the V gene TRBV7-9; no reliable D call. CDR3 length equals 11 residues. Per germline, CDR1 SEHNR and CDR2 FQNEAQ (reference sequence). In DNA form, the CDR3 reads TGTTCCAGCAGCTTCTCCGGGGGCTACACCTTC. It specifies CSSSFSGGYTF.

The V gene is TRBV19, the J gene TRBJ1-4; D remains ambiguous. CDR1 and CDR2 from the germline V gene are LNHDA and SQIVND (reference sequence). V was trimmed by 3 bases and J by 1 base, leaving 6 bases between them. CDR3 size: 14 residues. The CDR3 DNA reads TGTGCCAGTAGTATCCCCGGAACTAATGAAAAACTGTTTTTT. It codes for CASSIPGTNEKLFF.

The DNA of the CDR3 is TGTGCCAGCACCGAGGATCGGACAGCCTATGGCTACACCTTC. Translating it yields CASTEDRTAYGYTF. The chain uses TRBV21-1 and TRBJ1-2; TRBD1 was called by the table and not checked on the DNA. TRBV21-1 is designated a pseudogene. The CDR3 length is 14 residues.